This passage covers 17 T cell receptor beta chains from one sample sequenced in a study of T cells after yellow fever vaccination. A single record per CDR3 protein comes from TCRdb applying MiXCR to the 5' RACE reads. The data contain some 110,000 distinct CDR3 sequences, 7.4% of them seen just once; the ten biggest clones take up 2.5%. The source was CD4+ T cells sorted from PBMCs, collected roughly 10 days after the first yellow fever vaccination. All receptors come from a man aged 18 to 35 who received the YFV17D yellow fever vaccine.

This clonotype has a count of ten or more. The CDR3, as DNA: TGTGCCAGCAGGCTCGAAGAGGGGGCTTTCTTT. It translates to CASRLEEGAFF. The rearrangement links TRBV7-2 to TRBJ1-1; D is possibly TRBD1 (5 bases). Germline lookup yields CDR1 SGHTA and CDR2 FQGNSA. V was pared by 6 bases and J by 11 bases, with 13 bases between. The length of the CDR3 is 11 residues.

There are many counts of this clonotype. The chain is built from TRBV18 and TRBJ1-5; 8 positions agree with TRBD1. CDR1 is KGHSH, CDR2 LQKENI, per germline. Losses at the gene ends were 3 bases for V and 7 bases for J; bases not matched to a gene: 2. CDR3 size: 13 residues. The CDR3 DNA is TGTGCCAGCTCACCCCCAGGGGGCCAGCCCCAGCATTTT. Its translation is CASSPPGGQPQHF.

This clonotype came up many times. V usage is TRBV3-1 and J usage is TRBJ1-4; no firm D call. Trimming cost V 4 bases and J 8 bases, with 8 bases left between them. The CDR3 has 12 residues. CDR1 is LGHDT, CDR2 YNNKEL, per germline (reference sequence). Here the CDR3 reads CASSLRAEKLFF. The CDR3 bases are TGTGCCAGCAGCCTTAGAGCGGAAAAACTGTTTTTT.

Ten or more counts support this clonotype. The chain links TRBV27 to TRBJ2-3; either TRBD1 or TRBD2 may supply D (5 bases each). This CDR3 region has 14 residues. Germline CDR1 and CDR2: MNHEY and SMNVEV (reference sequence). The germline V and J ends were trimmed by 3 bases and 2 bases, with 9 bases remaining between them. DNA of the CDR3: TGTGCCAGCAGTTTGCCCGGGACCACAGATACGCAGTATTTT. Translation gives CASSLPGTTDTQYF.

This clonotype was detected ten times or more. The chain has TRBV5-4 and TRBJ2-3; 7 bases align to TRBD2. This CDR3 comprises 15 residues. Trimming removed 3 bases from V and 5 bases from J; junction bases left unmatched: 9. Germline V gene lookup returns CDR1 SGHNT and CDR2 YYREEE (reference sequence). CDR3 sequence: CASSSSPGGGDTQYF. CDR3 nucleotides: TGTGCCAGCAGCTCCTCCCCTGGGGGGGGAGATACGCAGTATTTT. The full variable domain, with the rest looked up from reference TRBV5-4 and TRBJ2-3, is ETGVTQSPTHLIKTRGQQVTLRCSSQSGHNTVSWYQQALGQGPQFIFQYYREEENGRGNFPPRFSGLQFPNYSSELNVNALELDDSALYLCASSSSPGGGDTQYFGPGTRLTVL.

This clonotype came up many times. This chain uses TRBV5-1 with TRBJ2-1; 8 bases align to TRBD1. Germline assignment: CDR1 SGHRS and CDR2 YFSETQ. This CDR3 is built from 15 residues. Trimming removed 2 bases from V and 10 bases from J; junction bases left unmatched: 11. CDR3 DNA: TGCGCCAGCAGCTTCCGCGGACAGGGCTTAGGCGAGCAGTTCTTC. It codes for CASSFRGQGLGEQFF. The complete variable domain, with remaining parts taken from reference TRBV5-1 and TRBJ2-1, reads KAGVTQTPRYLIKTRGQQVTLSCSPISGHRSVSWYQQTPGQGLQFLFEYFSETQRNKGNFPGRFSGRQFSNSRSEMNVSTLELGDSALYLCASSFRGQGLGEQFFGPGTRLTVL.

This clonotype occurred many times. The chain has TRBV4-3 and TRBJ1-1; no firm D call. The ends were cut back, 0 bases at V and 1 base at J, with 9 bases in the middle. The CDR3 sequence is 15 residues long. Germline lookup yields CDR1 LGHNA and CDR2 YSLEER. As DNA, the CDR3 is TGCGCCAGCAGCCAAGATCGGCGGTCGAACACTGAAGCTTTCTTT. Translation: CASSQDRRSNTEAFF.

Many counts were recorded for this clonotype. The V and J genes are TRBV12-3 or TRBV12-4 and TRBJ1-1; the D gene is possibly TRBD1 (6 bases). V shed 5 bases and J shed 10 bases, with 17 bases lying between them. This CDR3 region has 13 residues. The CDR3 DNA follows: TGTGCCAGCAGTCCCCGCAAGGGGGGGATAGCTTTCTTT. This encodes CASSPRKGGIAFF.

This clonotype came up many times. The gene calls are TRBV5-6 and TRBJ2-1, with a weak D call TRBD2 (6 bases). The CDR3 extends over 17 amino acids. The V end was cut by 3 bases, the J end by 0 bases, with 16 bases between. The germline V gene has CDR1 SGHDT and CDR2 YYEEEE. The CDR3 loop reads CASSYGSGTHSYNEQFF. The DNA for the CDR3 is TGTGCCAGCAGCTACGGATCAGGGACTCACTCCTACAATGAGCAGTTCTTC.

This clonotype was counted a few times. The rearrangement uses TRBV7-2 and TRBJ2-5; TRBD2 matches at 9 bases. V trimming: 7 bases; J trimming: 3 bases; junction bases outside the gene matches: 6. Germline V gene lookup returns CDR1 SGHTA and CDR2 FQGNSA. CDR3 length: 14 residues. CDR3 sequence reads: CASTYQRGEETQYF. CDR3 nucleotide sequence: TGTGCCAGCACCTACCAGCGGGGGGAAGAGACCCAGTACTTC. The variable domain in full, completed from reference TRBV7-2 and TRBJ2-5, reads GAGVSQSPSNKVTEKGKDVELRCDPISGHTALYWYRQSLGQGLEFLIYFQGNSAPDKSGLPSDRFSAERTGGSVSTLTIQRTQQEDSAVYLCASTYQRGEETQYFGPGTRLLVL.

This clonotype was seen many times. The chain recombines TRBV5-6 with TRBJ2-1, with D possibly TRBD2 on 5 matching bases. The germline V gene encodes CDR1 SGHDT and CDR2 YYEEEE. The CDR3 is made up of 14 amino acids. V was trimmed by 4 bases and J by 4 bases, leaving 12 bases between them. The CDR3 loop reads CASSALGIYNEQFF. The CDR3 bases are TGTGCCAGCAGCGCGCTCGGGATATACAATGAGCAGTTCTTC. The whole variable domain, filled in from reference TRBV5-6 and TRBJ2-1, reads DAGVTQSPTHLIKTRGQQVTLRCSPKSGHDTVSWYQQALGQGPQFIFQYYEEEERQRGNFPDRFSGHQFPNYSSELNVNALLLGDSALYLCASSALGIYNEQFFGPGTRLTVL.

This clonotype has a count of ten or more. V usage is TRBV20-1 and J usage is TRBJ1-5; TRBD1 matches at 9 bases. The CDR3 contains 15 residues. Trimming at V came to 5 bases and at J to 3 bases, leaving 8 bases not matched to a gene. CDR1 and CDR2 from the germline V gene are DFQATT and SNEGSKA (reference sequence). As DNA, the CDR3 is TGCAGTGCTGTACAGGGGGCGCAGGCCAATCAGCCCCAGCATTTT. Protein product: CSAVQGAQANQPQHF.

This clonotype was observed many times. The genes are TRBV5-6 and TRBJ2-1; 8 nucleotides match TRBD1. Trimming cost V 4 bases and J 3 bases; bases outside gene matches: 3. CDR1 and CDR2 (germline): SGHDT, YYEEEE. The length of the CDR3 is 14 residues. The CDR3 reads CASSIGQGYNEQFF. DNA of the CDR3: TGTGCCAGCAGCATCGGACAGGGCTACAATGAGCAGTTCTTC.

Concerning this clonotype itself: One base away lies a much larger clone, so this may be a sequencing read error. The V and J genes are TRBV15 and TRBJ2-4; 7 bases fit TRBD1. Germline lookup yields CDR1 LNHNV and CDR2 YYDKDF (reference sequence). This CDR3 has 16 residues. CDR3 in DNA: TGTGCCACCAGCAGAGATCTCGGACAGGCCCAAAACAATCAGTACTTC. Amino acids: CATSRDLGQAQNNQYF.

Notes on this clonotype: Since a much larger clone is just one base distant, this may be a read error. This chain joins TRBV7-9 and TRBJ1-6, with D possibly TRBD1 on 6 matching bases. The CDR3 has 14 residues. V was pared by 7 bases and J by 9 bases, with 16 bases between. Per germline, CDR1 SEHNR and CDR2 FQNEAQ (reference sequence). This chain's CDR3 is CASTPDGGASPLHF. In nucleotides, the CDR3 is TGTGCCAGCACCCCCGACGGGGGGGCTTCACCCCTCCACTTT.

This clonotype was detected many times. V and J are TRBV19 and TRBJ1-1; no firm D call. This CDR3 is 14 amino acids long. Trimming took 3 bases from V and 6 from J, leaving 14 bases between them. Germline V gene sequence: CDR1 LNHDA, CDR2 SQIVND (reference sequence). CDR3 nucleotides: TGTGCCAGTAGTATGGGAGACGGGGTGGCTGAAGCTTTCTTT. This codes for CASSMGDGVAEAFF.

This clonotype was detected many times. This chain joins TRBV20-1 and TRBJ2-1, with 7 bases lining up with TRBD1. The V and J ends lost 4 bases and 0 bases, in that order; junction bases with no gene match: 9. The length of the CDR3 is 16 residues. In germline, CDR1 is DFQATT, CDR2 SNEGSKA (reference sequence). The DNA for the CDR3 is TGCAGTGCTACACCGGGACAGCAGAGCTCCTACAATGAGCAGTTCTTC. Its protein is CSATPGQQSSYNEQFF.